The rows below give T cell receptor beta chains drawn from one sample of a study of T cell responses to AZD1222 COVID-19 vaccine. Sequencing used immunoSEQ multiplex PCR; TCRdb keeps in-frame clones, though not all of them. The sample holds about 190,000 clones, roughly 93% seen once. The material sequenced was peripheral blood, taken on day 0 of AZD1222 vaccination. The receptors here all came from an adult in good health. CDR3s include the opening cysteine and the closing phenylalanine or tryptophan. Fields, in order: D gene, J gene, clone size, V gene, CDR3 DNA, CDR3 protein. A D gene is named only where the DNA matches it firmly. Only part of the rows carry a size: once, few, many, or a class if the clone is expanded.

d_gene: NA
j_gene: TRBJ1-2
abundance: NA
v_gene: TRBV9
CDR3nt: TGTGCCAGCAGCGCTGAGACTGGAGCTAACTATGGCTACACCTTC
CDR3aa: CASSAETGANYGYTF

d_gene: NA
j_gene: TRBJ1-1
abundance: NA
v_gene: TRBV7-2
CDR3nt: TGTGCCAGCAGCTTTGGGGCCCTAGCTTTCTTT
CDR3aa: CASSFGALAFF

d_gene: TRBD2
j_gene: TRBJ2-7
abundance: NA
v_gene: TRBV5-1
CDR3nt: TGCGCCAGCAGCTTTAGCGGGAGGTCTTACGAGCAGTACTTC
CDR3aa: CASSFSGRSYEQYF

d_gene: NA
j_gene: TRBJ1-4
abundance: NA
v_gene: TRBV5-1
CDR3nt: TGCGCCAGCAGTGGAACAGGGCCTAATGAAAAACTGTTTTTT
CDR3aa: CASSGTGPNEKLFF

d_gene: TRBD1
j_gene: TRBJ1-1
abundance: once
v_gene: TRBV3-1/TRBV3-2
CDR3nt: TGTGCCAGCAGCCGACAGGGTTTATTTACTGAAGCTTTCTTT
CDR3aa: CASSRQGLFTEAFF

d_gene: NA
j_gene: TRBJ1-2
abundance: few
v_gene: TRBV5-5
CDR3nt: TGTGCCAGCAGCTTGGTCCCGGGGTCCACGGGCCGAGGATCGGGTGGCTACACCTTC
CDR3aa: CASSLVPGSTGRGSGGYTF

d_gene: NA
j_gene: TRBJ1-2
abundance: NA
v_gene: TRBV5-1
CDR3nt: TGCGCCAGCAGCCCGACAGGTCTTCGCGGCTACACCTTC
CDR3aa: CASSPTGLRGYTF

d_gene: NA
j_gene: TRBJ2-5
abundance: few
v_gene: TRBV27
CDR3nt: TGTGCCAGCAGTTTATACGGGTCTGGGGAGACCCAGTACTTC
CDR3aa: CASSLYGSGETQYF

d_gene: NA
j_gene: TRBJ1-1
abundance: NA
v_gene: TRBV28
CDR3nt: TGTGCCAGCGGAAAAAGACGGACGGGGTCCCTGAACACTGAAGCTTTCTTT
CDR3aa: CASGKRRTGSLNTEAFF

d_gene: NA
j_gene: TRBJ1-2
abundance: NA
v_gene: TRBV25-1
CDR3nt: TGTGCCAGCAGCTCACTTAACGAGTACGGCGGCTACACCTTC
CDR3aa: CASSSLNEYGGYTF

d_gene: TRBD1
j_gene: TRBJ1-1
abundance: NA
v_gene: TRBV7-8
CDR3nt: TGTGCCAGCAGCTCGGGGACAGGGACTAACACTGAAGCTTTCTTT
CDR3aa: CASSSGTGTNTEAFF

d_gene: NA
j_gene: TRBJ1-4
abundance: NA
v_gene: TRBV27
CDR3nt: TGTGCCAGCAGCCTTTCCCCCAGGGGAGAAAAACTGTTTTTT
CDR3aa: CASSLSPRGEKLFF

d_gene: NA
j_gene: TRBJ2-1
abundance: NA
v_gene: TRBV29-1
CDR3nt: TGCAGCGTCGTCAAGCTCCTTGAGCAGTTCTTC
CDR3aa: CSVVKLLEQFF

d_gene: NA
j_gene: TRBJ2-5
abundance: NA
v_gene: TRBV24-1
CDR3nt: TGTGCCACCAGTGATTTAGGAGAGACCCAGTACTTC
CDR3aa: CATSDLGETQYF

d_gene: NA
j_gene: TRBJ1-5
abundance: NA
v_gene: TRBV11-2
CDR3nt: TGTGCCAGCAGCTTAGGAGGCGGCAATCAGCCCCAGCATTTT
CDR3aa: CASSLGGGNQPQHF

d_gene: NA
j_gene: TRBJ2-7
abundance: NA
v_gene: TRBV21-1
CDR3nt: TGTGCCAGCAGCAAAGTAACAGGCTCCTACGAGCAGTACTTC
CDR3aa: CASSKVTGSYEQYF

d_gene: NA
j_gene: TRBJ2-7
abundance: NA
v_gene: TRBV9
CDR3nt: TGTGCCAGCAGCGCCGGGGGGCGGGCTAGCGGAGCCTACGAGCAGTACTTC
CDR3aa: CASSAGGRASGAYEQYF

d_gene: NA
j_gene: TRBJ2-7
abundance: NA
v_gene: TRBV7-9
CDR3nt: TGTGCCAGCAGCTCTTCGGGGGAGCAGTACTTC
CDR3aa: CASSSSGEQYF

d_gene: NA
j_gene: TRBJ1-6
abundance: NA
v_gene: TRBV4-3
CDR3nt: TGCGCCAGCAGCCAATCCGCTGGCCGGGATTCACCCCTCCACTTT
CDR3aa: CASSQSAGRDSPLHF

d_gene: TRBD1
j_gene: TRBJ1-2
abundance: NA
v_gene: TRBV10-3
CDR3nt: TGTGCCATCAACGAGGGACAGGGGGCACGCTATGGCTACACCTTC
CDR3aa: CAINEGQGARYGYTF

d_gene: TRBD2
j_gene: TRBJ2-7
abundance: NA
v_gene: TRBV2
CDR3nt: TGTGCCAGCCAGCGGGACGCCTACGAGCAGTACTTC
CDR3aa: CASQRDAYEQYF

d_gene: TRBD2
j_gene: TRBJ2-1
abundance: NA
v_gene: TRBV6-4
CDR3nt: TGTGCCAGCAGTGTCAATCCGGGACTAGTCCCGGGGGAGCAGTTCTTC
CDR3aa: CASSVNPGLVPGEQFF

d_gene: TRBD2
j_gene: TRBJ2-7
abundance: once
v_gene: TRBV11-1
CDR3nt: TGTGCCAGCAGCCTGAGCGGGGCGGGCTACGAGCAGTACTTC
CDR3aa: CASSLSGAGYEQYF

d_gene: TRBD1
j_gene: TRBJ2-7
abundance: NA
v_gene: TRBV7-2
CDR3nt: TGTGCCAGCAGCCAACGGACAGGGCCGGGGGAGCAGTACTTC
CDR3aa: CASSQRTGPGEQYF

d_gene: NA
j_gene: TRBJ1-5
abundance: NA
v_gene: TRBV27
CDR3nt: TGTGCCACCCGTGGTCCCAAGAGCAATCAGCCCCAGCATTTT
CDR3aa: CATRGPKSNQPQHF

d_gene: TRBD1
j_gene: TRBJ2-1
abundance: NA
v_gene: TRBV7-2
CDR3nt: TGTGCCAGCAGCTTACAGTCAGGGGGCTTGAATGAGCAGTTCTTC
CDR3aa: CASSLQSGGLNEQFF

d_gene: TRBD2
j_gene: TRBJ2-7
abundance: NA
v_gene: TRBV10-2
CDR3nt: TGCGCCAGCGGACTAGATACCTCCTACGAGCAGTACTTC
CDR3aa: CASGLDTSYEQYF

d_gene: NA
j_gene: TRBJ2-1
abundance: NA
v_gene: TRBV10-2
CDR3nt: TGCGCCAGCAGTGTTTTCCCCGCCGGGAGCTCCTACAATGAGCAGTTCTTC
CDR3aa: CASSVFPAGSSYNEQFF

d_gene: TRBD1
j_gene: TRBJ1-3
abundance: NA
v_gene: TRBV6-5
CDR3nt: TGTGCCAGCAGAGGACAGGGGGCGACTGGAAACACCATATATTTT
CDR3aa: CASRGQGATGNTIYF

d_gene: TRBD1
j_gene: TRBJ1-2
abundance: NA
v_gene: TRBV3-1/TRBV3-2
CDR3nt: TGTGCCAGCAGCAAATGGGGACAGAACTATGGCTACACCTTC
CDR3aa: CASSKWGQNYGYTF

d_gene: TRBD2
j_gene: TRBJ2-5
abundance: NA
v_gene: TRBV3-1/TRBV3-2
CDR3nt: TGTGCCAGCAGCTTCACTAGCGGGAGTTCAGTTGAGACCCAGTACTTC
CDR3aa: CASSFTSGSSVETQYF

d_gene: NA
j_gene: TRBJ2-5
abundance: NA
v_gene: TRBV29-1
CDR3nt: TGCAGCGTTGCGGCAGGGAAAGAGACCCAGTACTTC
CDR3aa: CSVAAGKETQYF

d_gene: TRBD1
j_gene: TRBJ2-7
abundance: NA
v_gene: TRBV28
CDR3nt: TGTGCCAGCAGTCCCTGGGGACAGTTTCACGAGCAGTACTTC
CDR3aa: CASSPWGQFHEQYF

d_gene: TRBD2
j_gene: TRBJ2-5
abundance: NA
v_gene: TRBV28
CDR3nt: TGTGCCAGCAGTTTCCCCCCGACTAGCGGGAGACAGACCCAGTACTTC
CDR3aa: CASSFPPTSGRQTQYF

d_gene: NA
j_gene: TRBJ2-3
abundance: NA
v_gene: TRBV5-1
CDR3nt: TGCGCCAGCAGCACACAACCGGGACACCTTAGCACAGATACGCAGTATTTT
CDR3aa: CASSTQPGHLSTDTQYF

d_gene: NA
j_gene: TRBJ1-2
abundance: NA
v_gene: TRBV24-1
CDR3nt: TGTGCCACCAGTGAAACAGGGTGGGGTGGCTACACCTTC
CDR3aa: CATSETGWGGYTF

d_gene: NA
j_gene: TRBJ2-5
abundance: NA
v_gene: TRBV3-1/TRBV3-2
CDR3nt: TGTGCCAGCAGCCAACCGACTCCGTATAAGACCCAGTACTTC
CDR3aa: CASSQPTPYKTQYF

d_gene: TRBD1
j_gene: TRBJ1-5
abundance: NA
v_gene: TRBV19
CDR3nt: TGTGCCAGTAGTAAGCGGACAGGGGATGATCAGCCCCAGCATTTT
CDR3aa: CASSKRTGDDQPQHF

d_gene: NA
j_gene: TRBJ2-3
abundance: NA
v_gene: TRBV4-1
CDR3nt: TGCGCCAGCAGCCAAGAGGTCCCCACAGATACGCAGTATTTT
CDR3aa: CASSQEVPTDTQYF

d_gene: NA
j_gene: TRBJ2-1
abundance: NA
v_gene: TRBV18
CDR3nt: TGTGCCAGCTCACCATCAGGGTCGGAAAGGTCCTACAATGAGCAGTTCTTC
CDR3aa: CASSPSGSERSYNEQFF

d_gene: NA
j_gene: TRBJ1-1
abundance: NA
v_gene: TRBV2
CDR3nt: TGTGCCAGCAACGGGAGGAACACTGAAGCTTTCTTT
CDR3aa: CASNGRNTEAFF

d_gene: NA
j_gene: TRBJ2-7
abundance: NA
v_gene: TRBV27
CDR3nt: TGTGCCAGCAGTTTATCACAGGGTCACGAGGCCTACGAGCAGTACTTC
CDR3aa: CASSLSQGHEAYEQYF

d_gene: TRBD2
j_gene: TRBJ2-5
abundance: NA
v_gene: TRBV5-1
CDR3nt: TGCGCCAGCAGCTTCACTAGCGGGCAAGAGACCCAGTACTTC
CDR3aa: CASSFTSGQETQYF

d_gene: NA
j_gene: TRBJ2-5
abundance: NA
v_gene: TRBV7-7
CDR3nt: TGTGCTAGCAGCTTATCCGCAGGCACTTGGGAAGAGACCCAGTACTTC
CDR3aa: CASSLSAGTWEETQYF

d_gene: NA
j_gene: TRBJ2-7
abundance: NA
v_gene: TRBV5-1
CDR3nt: TGCGCCAGCAGCATAGAAGCGGTAGGGATTTGGGAGCAGTACTTC
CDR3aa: CASSIEAVGIWEQYF

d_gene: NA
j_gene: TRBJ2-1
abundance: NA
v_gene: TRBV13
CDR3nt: TGTGCCAGCAGCGCCCTAGGGGGGGGAATCAATGAGCAGTTCTTC
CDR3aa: CASSALGGGINEQFF